The subject of this entry is one T cell receptor beta chain. Its matching antigen is unknown. These data come from a study of brain T cells in children with intractable seizures. Study findings and constraints: Patients' HCMV serostatus was unknown; virus specificity rests on CDR3 similarity alone. Clones missing pre-surgery may reflect undersampling of that blood sample.

TCRdb's table, derived via immunoSEQ multiplex PCR, lists solely in-frame clones and lacks some. Of around 340,000 clones listed, over 90% are singletons. Trimming pared 5 bases from V and 1 base from J, leaving 18 bases between. Germline V gene lookup returns CDR1 SNHLY and CDR2 FYNNEI. The CDR3 sequence is 18 residues long. The time point denotes: blood from clinic visit 5 months post-surgery; TSC patient then seizure free. Sequencing was limited to surgery cases with top T cell transcript signatures in brain tissue. Before surgery, patients took at least one anti-epileptic drug. The specimen was peripheral blood, collected more than 4 months after surgery. The TCR was taken from a boy younger than two with tuberous sclerosis and intractable seizures. The chain employs TRBV2 and TRBJ2-6; perhaps TRBD1 as D (5 bases). The CDR3 sequence: CASSRQPLRESGANVLTF. CDR3 DNA sequence: TGTGCCAGCAGTAGACAGCCGCTTAGGGAATCTGGGGCCAACGTCCTGACTTTC.